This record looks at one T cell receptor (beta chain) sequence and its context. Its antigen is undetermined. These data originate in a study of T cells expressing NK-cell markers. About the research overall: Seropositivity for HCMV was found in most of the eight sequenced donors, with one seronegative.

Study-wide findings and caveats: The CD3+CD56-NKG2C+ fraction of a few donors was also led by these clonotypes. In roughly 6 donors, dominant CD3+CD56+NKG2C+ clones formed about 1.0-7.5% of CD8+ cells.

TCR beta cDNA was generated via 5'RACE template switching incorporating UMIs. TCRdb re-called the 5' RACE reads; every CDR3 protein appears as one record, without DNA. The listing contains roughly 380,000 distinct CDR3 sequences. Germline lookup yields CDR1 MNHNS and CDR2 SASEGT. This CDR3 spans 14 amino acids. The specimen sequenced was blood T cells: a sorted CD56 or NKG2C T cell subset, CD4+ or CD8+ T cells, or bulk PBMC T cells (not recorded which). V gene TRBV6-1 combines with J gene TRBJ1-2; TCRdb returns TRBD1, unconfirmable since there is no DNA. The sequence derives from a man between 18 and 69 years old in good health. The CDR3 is CASSENQGNYGYTF.